Each of the 13 T cell receptor beta chains below was sequenced from the same sample in a study of cytomegalovirus exposure and HLA in healthy donors. PCR amplification relied on 60 Vbeta primers (plus 13 Jbeta primers). Only in-frame clones appear in the TCRdb table, and some are missing; sequencing was by immunoSEQ multiplex PCR. The table has 150,000 to 200,000 clones, nearly 80% seen once. What was sequenced was PBMCs. The source is a man aged 50 or older in good health and CMV-seropositive.

V and J are TRBV6-1 and TRBJ2-3; D might be TRBD1 (6 bases). The V end was cut by 4 bases, the J end by 2 bases, with 10 bases between. Germline V gives CDR1 MNHNS, CDR2 SASEGT. This CDR3 has 14 amino acids. In DNA, the CDR3 is TGTGCCAGCAGTGGTTGGGGGCCCACAGATACGCAGTATTTT. This translates into CASSGWGPTDTQYF.

The CDR3 here is CASSHDRARSTKNIQYF. CDR3 nucleotides: TGTGCCAGCAGCCACGACAGGGCGAGAAGTACCAAAAACATTCAGTACTTC. This chain joins TRBV7-9 and TRBJ2-4, with TRBD1 identical over 7 bases. This CDR3 has 17 amino acids. Germline CDR1 SEHNR, CDR2 FQNEAQ (reference sequence). V trimming: 5 bases; J trimming: 2 bases; junction bases outside the gene matches: 12.

Here the CDR3 DNA reads TGTGCCAGCAGTTTATTTGCGGGGACCTATAATTCACCCCTCCACTTT. Translated: CASSLFAGTYNSPLHF. The V and J genes are TRBV27 and TRBJ1-6; D is unclear. The CDR3 contains 16 residues. The V end lost 1 base, the J end lost 2 bases, and 9 bases lay between the germline ends. In germline, CDR1 is MNHEY, CDR2 SMNVEV (reference sequence).

The V and J genes are TRBV19 and TRBJ1-5; possible D gene TRBD1, 6 bases. CDR1 is LNHDA, CDR2 SQIVND, per germline (reference sequence). The CDR3 has 15 residues. Trimming pared 8 bases from V and 2 bases from J, leaving 16 bases between. The CDR3 DNA sequence: TGTGCCAGTCGATCGGGGGAGGGGGGCAATCAGCCCCAGCATTTT. Its protein is CASRSGEGGNQPQHF.

This rearrangement joins TRBV19 to TRBJ1-6, with 7 bases lining up with TRBD1. CDR1 and CDR2 (germline): LNHDA, SQIVND (reference sequence). With 5 bases clipped from V and 4 bases from J, the junction kept 2 bases outside the gene matches. The CDR3 sequence is 14 residues long. CDR3 sequence: CASSEGQYNSPLHF. DNA for the CDR3: TGTGCCAGTAGTGAGGGACAGTATAATTCACCCCTCCACTTT.

The genes are TRBV5-8 and TRBJ2-2, with D possibly matching TRBD1 (5 bases). The CDR3 sequence is 15 residues long. Trimming pared 0 bases from V and 7 bases from J, leaving 13 bases between. The germline V gene encodes CDR1 SGHTS and CDR2 YDEGEE. CDR3 residues: CASSLDGRVDGELFF. DNA of the CDR3: TGTGCCAGCAGCTTGGACGGCAGGGTTGACGGGGAGCTGTTTTTT.

This sequence joins TRBV9 and TRBJ2-3; D gene uncertain. Per the germline V gene, CDR1 is SGDLS and CDR2 is YYNGEE. The CDR3 extends over 14 amino acids. V lost 4 bases and J 2 bases, leaving 11 bases between the germline ends. CDR3 sequence: CASSPRRTTDTQYF. The CDR3 DNA follows: TGTGCCAGCAGCCCAAGGAGAACCACAGATACGCAGTATTTT.

This clone was seen more than once but under ten times. This chain joins TRBV5-4 and TRBJ1-3; D is unclear. The CDR3 runs to 11 residues. Trimming stripped 6 bases from V and 9 bases from J, with 10 bases between. Germline V lookup: CDR1 SGHNT, CDR2 YYREEE (reference sequence). For the CDR3, the DNA is TGTGCCAGCACCCGAGGCGGCACCATATATTTT. This translates into CASTRGGTIYF. Complete variable domain (other parts from reference TRBV5-4 and TRBJ1-3): ETGVTQSPTHLIKTRGQQVTLRCSSQSGHNTVSWYQQALGQGPQFIFQYYREEENGRGNFPPRFSGLQFPNYSSELNVNALELDDSALYLCASTRGGTIYFGEGSWLTVV.

V is TRBV27 and J is TRBJ2-6; D gene ambiguous. The CDR3 is made up of 13 amino acids. Between the trimmed V and J ends, which lost 8 bases and 0 bases, there was a span of 5 bases. Germline V lookup: CDR1 MNHEY, CDR2 SMNVEV (reference sequence). CDR3: CASCYSGANVLTF. CDR3 bases: TGTGCCAGCTGCTACTCTGGGGCCAACGTCCTGACTTTC.

This clone showed up just a few times. This chain uses TRBV7-9 with TRBJ2-7; 11 positions agree with TRBD1. Germline CDR1 is SEHNR and CDR2 is FQNEAQ (reference sequence). The CDR3 is 14 residues long. The trim removed 5 bases at V and 6 bases at J, leaving 6 bases unmatched. The CDR3 DNA follows: TGTGCCAGCAGCGTCGGGACAGGGGGTACCGAGCAGTACTTC. It codes for CASSVGTGGTEQYF.

This chain joins TRBV6-1 and TRBJ1-6, with a tentative D call TRBD1 (6 bases). This CDR3 spans 14 amino acids. Germline V gives CDR1 MNHNS, CDR2 SASEGT. Deletions cut 5 bases from V and 10 bases from J, with 15 bases between. The chain's CDR3 is CASSSRGRVSPLHF. The DNA of the CDR3 is TGTGCCAGCAGTAGCAGGGGTCGGGTCTCACCCCTCCACTTT.

This clone was observed a few times. The rearrangement links TRBV4-3 to TRBJ2-2; D is possibly TRBD2 (5 bases). Trimming removed 1 base at V and 7 bases at J, with 16 bases between. Germline values: CDR1 LGHNA, CDR2 YSLEER. The CDR3 has 16 amino acids. The CDR3 bases are TGCGCCAGCAGCCAAGTTATATCGGGGAGCGGCGGGGAGCTGTTTTTT. Protein sequence: CASSQVISGSGGELFF.

The chain uses TRBV7-2 and TRBJ2-7; 12 bases fit TRBD2. CDR3 size: 15 residues. Germline V lookup: CDR1 SGHTA, CDR2 FQGNSA. J gave up 3 bases and V 5 bases, and 5 bases lay outside the gene matches. This CDR3 is CASSPLAGGFYEQYF. The CDR3 DNA is TGTGCCAGCAGCCCGCTAGCGGGAGGGTTCTACGAGCAGTACTTC.